The source of this T cell receptor (beta chain) is a study of shared T cell receptors in the human thymus (dated by TCRdb to about 2021). About the investigation overall: The study examined how self-reactive, shared T-cell receptor alpha chains are generated in the human thymus.

According to the germline V gene, CDR1 reads KGHSH and CDR2 reads LQKENI. Including cysteine and phenylalanine, the CDR3 has 14 amino acids. Only the CDR3 portion is preserved as DNA: 42 bases, with reading frame beginning at the first base. V is reduced by 4 bases and J by 0 bases, leaving a spacing of 7 bases between them. The library was prepared using the immunoSEQ multiplex PCR assay. TCRdb's version of the immuneACCESS table is confined to in-frame rearrangements and falls short of the full clone set. An unresolved V gene accounts for under half of the shortfall where checked; the remainder is of unknown origin. This sample has hundreds of thousands of clones in its table, and approximately 85% of those were observed once. The ten largest account for around 0.0094% of the sample. With regard to this clone: Its antigen is not yet known. No much larger clone is present one base from it, and per-base qualities are unavailable.

Another study also made use of these data, one on human thymus T cells. Looking at the second paper: In Finland, the donors were immunologically healthy infants who were having open corrective cardiac surgery for congenital heart defects. The thymus tissue came from surgical resects taken out during corrective cardiac surgery. Usage of V and J gene segments appeared to be biased in both the thymic and the peripheral blood repertoires. According to the related research, thymic TCR repertoires were highly overlapping among unrelated individuals. The study used 7 or 8 infant thymus samples plus four related peripheral blood samples to characterize TCR alpha and beta repertoires. Donor ages ranged from about 7 to 244 days, and the cohort comprised about six male and a couple of female infants. Thymocytes were mechanically released from the tissue and were stored as pellets of about 9.5-33 million cells at -70 degrees C. Genomic DNA was extracted from frozen cell pellets with a QIAsymphony instrument. The immunoSEQ multiplex PCR assay was used to amplify the TCRB and TCRAD loci from a standardized quantity of quality-controlled genomic DNA. The V(D)J region was spanned by amplicons of a length sufficient to cover the CDR3 and to identify V and J genes. The commercial immunoSEQ service was used to sequence amplicons on an Illumina platform. Primer bias and sequencing errors were corrected as previously described, and TCRAD and TCRB definitions were based on the IMGT database. Repertoires were analysed with immunoSEQ Analyzer 3.0 and VDJTools, covering basic statistics, V/J segment usage, diversity estimates, rarefaction and pairwise overlap. Diversity was estimated using the Chao1, ChaoE, Efron-Thisted, Shannon and inverse Simpson indices, and was also estimated on datasets down-sampled to the size of the smallest sample. Repertoire overlap used strict matching of CDR3 nucleotide sequence, V gene and J gene, with Jaccard-based multidimensional scaling clustering. On average, thymus samples gave about 810,000 unique TCRB clonotypes, whereas blood samples gave about 84,000.

Material for sequencing was thymocytes. The chain is assembled from TRBV18 and TRBJ1-5; a tentative D call is TRBD1 (5 bases match). The clonotype originates from a girl in the first two years of life with a congenital heart defect. Donor details come from another sample of the same person, matched by shared clones. The nucleotides read TGTGCCAGCTCACAGGGGTATAGCAATCAGCCCCAGCATTTT. Translated, this gives CASSQGYSNQPQHF. Full variable domain (CDR3 extended with the reference TRBV18 and TRBJ1-5 proteins): NAGVMQNPRHLVRRRGQEARLRCSPMKGHSHVYWYRQLPEEGLKFMVYLQKENIIDESGMPKERFSAEFPKEGPSILRIQQVVRGDSAAYFCASSQGYSNQPQHFGDGTRLSIL.